The present entry profiles one TCR beta chain with its context. Measured with immunoSEQ multiplex PCR; TCRdb has only the in-frame clones, and not every one. Here the sample spans about 98,000 clones, under 85% being singletons. These data come from a study of blood T cell repertoires in COVID-19. Across the whole study: The cDNA or gDNA used as material had been derived from T cells, B-cell-depleted T cells, or PBMCs.

V gave up 11 bases and J gave up 6 bases; unmatched junction bases: 7. There are 13 residues in the CDR3. Germline CDR1 and CDR2: MNHEY and SVGAGI. The source material was peripheral blood. The V gene is TRBV6-5, the J gene TRBJ1-5, with TRBD1 identical over 10 bases. The receptor was isolated from a man in his 70s with acute or convalescent COVID-19. The CDR3 sequence is CASRDRGGQPQHF. CDR3 bases: TGTGCCTCCCGGGACAGGGGTGGTCAGCCCCAGCATTTT.